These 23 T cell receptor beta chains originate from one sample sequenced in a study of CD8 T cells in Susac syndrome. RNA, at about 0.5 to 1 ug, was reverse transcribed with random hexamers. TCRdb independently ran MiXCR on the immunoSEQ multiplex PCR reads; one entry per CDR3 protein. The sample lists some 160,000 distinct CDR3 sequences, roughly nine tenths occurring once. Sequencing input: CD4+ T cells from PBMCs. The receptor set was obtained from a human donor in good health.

CDR3 region: CASIAGGGMDNEQFF. The CDR3 DNA reads TGCGCCAGTATTGCAGGGGGCGGGATGGACAATGAGCAGTTCTTC. The genes are TRBV5-1 and TRBJ2-1; 8 nucleotides line up with TRBD1. Unmatched junction bases numbered 12, after V lost 8 bases and J lost 5 bases. CDR1 is SGHRS, CDR2 YFSETQ, per germline. The CDR3 is 15 residues long.

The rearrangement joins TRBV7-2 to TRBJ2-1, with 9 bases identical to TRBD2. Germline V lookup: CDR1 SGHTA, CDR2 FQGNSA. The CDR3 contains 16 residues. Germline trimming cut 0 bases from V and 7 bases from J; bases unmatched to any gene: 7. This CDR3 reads CASSLAASGRPNEQFF. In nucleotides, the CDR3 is TGTGCCAGCAGCTTAGCGGCGAGCGGGAGGCCGAATGAGCAGTTCTTC. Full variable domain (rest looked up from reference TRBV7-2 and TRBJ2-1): GAGVSQSPSNKVTEKGKDVELRCDPISGHTALYWYRQSLGQGLEFLIYFQGNSAPDKSGLPSDRFSAERTGGSVSTLTIQRTQQEDSAVYLCASSLAASGRPNEQFFGPGTRLTVL.

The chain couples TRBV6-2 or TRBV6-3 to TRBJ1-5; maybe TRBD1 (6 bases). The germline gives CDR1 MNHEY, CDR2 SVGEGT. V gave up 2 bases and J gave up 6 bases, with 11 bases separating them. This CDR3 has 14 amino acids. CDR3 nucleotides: TGTGCCAGCAGTTACGAAGACAGGTCTCAGCCCCAGCATTTT. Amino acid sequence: CASSYEDRSQPQHF.

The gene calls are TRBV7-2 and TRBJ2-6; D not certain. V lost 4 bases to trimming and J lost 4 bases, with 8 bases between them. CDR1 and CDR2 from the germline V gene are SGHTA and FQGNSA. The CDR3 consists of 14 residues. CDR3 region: CASSSMMGANVLTF. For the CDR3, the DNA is TGTGCCAGCAGCTCGATGATGGGGGCCAACGTCCTGACTTTC. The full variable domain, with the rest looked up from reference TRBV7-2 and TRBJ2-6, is GAGVSQSPSNKVTEKGKDVELRCDPISGHTALYWYRQSLGQGLEFLIYFQGNSAPDKSGLPSDRFSAERTGGSVSTLTIQRTQQEDSAVYLCASSSMMGANVLTFGAGSRLTVL.

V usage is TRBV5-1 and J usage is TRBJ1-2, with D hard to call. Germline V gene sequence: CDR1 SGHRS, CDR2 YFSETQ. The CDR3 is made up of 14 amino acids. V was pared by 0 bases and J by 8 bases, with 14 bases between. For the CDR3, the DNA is TGCGCCAGCAGCTTGGGTGACAACCCGGACGGCTACACCTTC. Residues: CASSLGDNPDGYTF. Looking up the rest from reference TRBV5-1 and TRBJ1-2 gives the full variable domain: KAGVTQTPRYLIKTRGQQVTLSCSPISGHRSVSWYQQTPGQGLQFLFEYFSETQRNKGNFPGRFSGRQFSNSRSEMNVSTLELGDSALYLCASSLGDNPDGYTFGSGTRLTVV.

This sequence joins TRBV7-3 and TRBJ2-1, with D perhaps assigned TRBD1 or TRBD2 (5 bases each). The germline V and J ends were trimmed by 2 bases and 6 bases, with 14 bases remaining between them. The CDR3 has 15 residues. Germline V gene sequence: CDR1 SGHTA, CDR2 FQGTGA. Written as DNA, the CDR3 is TGTGCCAGCAGCTTAGTGGGGGACGGGCTCAATGAGCAGTTCTTC. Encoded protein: CASSLVGDGLNEQFF.

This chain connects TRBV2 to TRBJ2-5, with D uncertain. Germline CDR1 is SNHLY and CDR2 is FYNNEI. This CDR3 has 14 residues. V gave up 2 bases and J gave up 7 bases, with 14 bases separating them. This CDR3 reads CASSESIQPGTQYF. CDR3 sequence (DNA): TGTGCCAGCAGTGAAAGTATACAGCCCGGGACCCAGTACTTC. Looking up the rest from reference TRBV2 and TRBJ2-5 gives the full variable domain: EPEVTQTPSHQVTQMGQEVILRCVPISNHLYFYWYRQILGQKVEFLVSFYNNEISEKSEIFDDQFSVERPDGSNFTLKIRSTKLEDSAMYFCASSESIQPGTQYFGPGTRLLVL.

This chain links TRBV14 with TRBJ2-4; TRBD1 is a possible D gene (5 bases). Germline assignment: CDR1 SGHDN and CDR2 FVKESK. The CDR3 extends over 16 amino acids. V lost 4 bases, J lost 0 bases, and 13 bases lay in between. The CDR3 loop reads CASSPGRGKAKNIQYF. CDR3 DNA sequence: TGTGCCAGCAGCCCTGGTAGGGGTAAAGCCAAAAACATTCAGTACTTC.

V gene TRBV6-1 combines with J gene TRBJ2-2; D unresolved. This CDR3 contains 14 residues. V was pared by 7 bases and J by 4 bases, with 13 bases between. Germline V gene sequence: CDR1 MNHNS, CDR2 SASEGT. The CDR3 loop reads CASIYPPLTGELFF. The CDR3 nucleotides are TGTGCCAGCATATACCCTCCGCTCACCGGGGAGCTGTTTTTT.

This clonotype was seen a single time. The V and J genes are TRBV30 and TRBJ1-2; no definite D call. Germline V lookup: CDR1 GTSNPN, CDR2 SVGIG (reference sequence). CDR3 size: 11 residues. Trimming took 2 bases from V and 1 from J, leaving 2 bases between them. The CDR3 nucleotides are TGTGCCTGGAGTAATAACTATGGCTACACCTTC. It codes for CAWSNNYGYTF.

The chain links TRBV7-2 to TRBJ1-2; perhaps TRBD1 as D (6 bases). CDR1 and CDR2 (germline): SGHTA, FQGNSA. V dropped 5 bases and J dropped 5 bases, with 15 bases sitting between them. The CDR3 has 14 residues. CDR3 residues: CASSRAGTNYGYTF. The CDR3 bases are TGTGCCAGCAGCCGAGCCGGGACAAATTATGGCTACACCTTC. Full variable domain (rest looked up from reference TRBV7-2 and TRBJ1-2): GAGVSQSPSNKVTEKGKDVELRCDPISGHTALYWYRQSLGQGLEFLIYFQGNSAPDKSGLPSDRFSAERTGGSVSTLTIQRTQQEDSAVYLCASSRAGTNYGYTFGSGTRLTVV.

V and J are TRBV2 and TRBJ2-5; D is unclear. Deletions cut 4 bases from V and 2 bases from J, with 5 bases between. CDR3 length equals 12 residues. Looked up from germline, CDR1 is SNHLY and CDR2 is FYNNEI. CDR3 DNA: TGTGCCAGCAGTGGGTTGCAAGAGACCCAGTACTTC. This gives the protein CASSGLQETQYF.

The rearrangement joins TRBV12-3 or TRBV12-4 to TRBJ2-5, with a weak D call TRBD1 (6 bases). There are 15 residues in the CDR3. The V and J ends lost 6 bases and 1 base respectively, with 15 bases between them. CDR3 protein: CASSSGQLGQETQYF. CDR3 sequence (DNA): TGTGCCAGCAGCTCTGGACAGTTGGGCCAAGAGACCCAGTACTTC.

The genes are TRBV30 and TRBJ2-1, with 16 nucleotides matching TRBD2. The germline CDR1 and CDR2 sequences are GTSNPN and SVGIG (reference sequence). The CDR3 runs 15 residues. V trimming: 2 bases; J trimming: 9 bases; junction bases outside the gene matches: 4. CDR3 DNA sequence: TGTGCCTGGAGTTACGGGACTAGCGGGGGGGGTGAGCAGTTCTTC. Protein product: CAWSYGTSGGGEQFF.

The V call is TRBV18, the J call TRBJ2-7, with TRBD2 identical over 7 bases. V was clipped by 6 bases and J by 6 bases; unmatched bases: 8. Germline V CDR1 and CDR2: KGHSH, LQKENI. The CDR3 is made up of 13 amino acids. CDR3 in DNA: TGTGCCAGCTCTTTTCGACTAGCCTCCGAGCAGTACTTC. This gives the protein CASSFRLASEQYF.

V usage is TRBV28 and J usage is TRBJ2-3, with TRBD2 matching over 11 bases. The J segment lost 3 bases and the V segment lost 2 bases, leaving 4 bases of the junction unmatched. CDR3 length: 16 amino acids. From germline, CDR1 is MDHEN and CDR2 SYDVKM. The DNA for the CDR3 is TGTGCCAGCAGTTTAATAGCGGGGGGGCCGACAGATACGCAGTATTTT. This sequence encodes CASSLIAGGPTDTQYF.

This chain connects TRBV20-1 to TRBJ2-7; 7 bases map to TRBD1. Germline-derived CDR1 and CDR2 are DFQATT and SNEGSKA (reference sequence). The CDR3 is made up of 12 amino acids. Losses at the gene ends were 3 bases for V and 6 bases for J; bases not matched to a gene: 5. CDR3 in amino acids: CSARNPGGEQYF. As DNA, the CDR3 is TGCAGTGCTAGGAATCCAGGGGGCGAGCAGTACTTC.

The CDR3: CASSLFVTGEKLFF. CDR3 nucleotide sequence: TGCGCCAGCAGCTTGTTCGTCACAGGAGAAAAACTGTTTTTT. This chain joins TRBV5-1 and TRBJ1-4; possibly TRBD1 for D (5 bases). The ends were cut back, 1 base at V and 8 bases at J, with 12 bases in the middle. The germline gives CDR1 SGHRS, CDR2 YFSETQ. This CDR3 is built from 14 residues.

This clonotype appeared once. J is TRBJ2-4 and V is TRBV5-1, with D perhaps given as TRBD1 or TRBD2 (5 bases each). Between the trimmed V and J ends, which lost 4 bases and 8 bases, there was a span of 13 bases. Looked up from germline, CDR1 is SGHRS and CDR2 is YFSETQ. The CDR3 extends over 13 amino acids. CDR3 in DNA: TGCGCCAGCAGCCCGAGTGGGGGAGACATTCAGTACTTC. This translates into CASSPSGGDIQYF.

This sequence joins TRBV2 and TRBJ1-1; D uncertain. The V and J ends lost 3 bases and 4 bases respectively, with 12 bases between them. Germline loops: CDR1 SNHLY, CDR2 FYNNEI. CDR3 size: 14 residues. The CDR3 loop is CASSESLRSTEAFF. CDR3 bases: TGTGCCAGCAGTGAGAGTCTACGGAGCACTGAAGCTTTCTTT.

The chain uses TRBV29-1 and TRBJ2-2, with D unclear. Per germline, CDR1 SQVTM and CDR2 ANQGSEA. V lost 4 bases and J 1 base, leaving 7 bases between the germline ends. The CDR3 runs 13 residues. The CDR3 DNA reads TGCAGCGTTGTTTCCTTGAACACCGGGGAGCTGTTTTTT. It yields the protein CSVVSLNTGELFF.

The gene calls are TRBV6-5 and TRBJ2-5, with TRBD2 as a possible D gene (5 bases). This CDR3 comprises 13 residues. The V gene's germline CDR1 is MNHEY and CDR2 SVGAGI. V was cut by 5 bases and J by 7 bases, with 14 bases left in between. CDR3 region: CASSKDSRGTQYF. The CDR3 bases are TGTGCCAGCAGTAAGGACTCGCGAGGGACCCAGTACTTC.

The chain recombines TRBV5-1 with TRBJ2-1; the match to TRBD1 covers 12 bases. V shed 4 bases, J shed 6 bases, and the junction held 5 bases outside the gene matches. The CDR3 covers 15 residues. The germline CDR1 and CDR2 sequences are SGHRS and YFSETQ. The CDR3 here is CASSMGQGAPNEQFF. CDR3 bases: TGCGCCAGCAGCATGGGACAGGGGGCGCCCAATGAGCAGTTCTTC.